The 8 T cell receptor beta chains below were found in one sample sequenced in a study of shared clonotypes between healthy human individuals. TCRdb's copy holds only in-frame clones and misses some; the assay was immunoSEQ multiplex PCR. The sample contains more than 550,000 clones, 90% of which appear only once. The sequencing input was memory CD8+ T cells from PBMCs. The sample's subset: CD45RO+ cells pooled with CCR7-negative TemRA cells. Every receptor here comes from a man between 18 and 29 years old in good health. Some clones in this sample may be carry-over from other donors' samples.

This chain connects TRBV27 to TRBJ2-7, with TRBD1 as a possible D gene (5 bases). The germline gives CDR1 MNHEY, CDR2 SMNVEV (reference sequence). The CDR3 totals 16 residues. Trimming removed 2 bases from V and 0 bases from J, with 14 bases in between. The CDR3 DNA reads TGTGCCAGCAGTTTAAGCTGGCAGGGCCTCTCCTACGAGCAGTACTTC. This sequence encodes CASSLSWQGLSYEQYF.

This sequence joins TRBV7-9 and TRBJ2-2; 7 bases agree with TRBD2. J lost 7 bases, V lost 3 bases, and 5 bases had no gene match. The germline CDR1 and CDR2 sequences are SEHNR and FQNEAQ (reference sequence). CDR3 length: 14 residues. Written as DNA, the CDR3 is TGTGCCAGCAGCTTGGTAGCGGGTGACGGGGAGCTGTTTTTT. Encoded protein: CASSLVAGDGELFF.

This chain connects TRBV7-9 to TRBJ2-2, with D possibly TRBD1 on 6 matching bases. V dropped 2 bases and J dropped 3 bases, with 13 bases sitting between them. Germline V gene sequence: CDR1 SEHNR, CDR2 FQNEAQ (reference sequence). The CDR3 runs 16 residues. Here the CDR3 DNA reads TGTGCCAGCAGCTTATTCAGGGGTGGATACACCGGGGAGCTGTTTTTT. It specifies CASSLFRGGYTGELFF.

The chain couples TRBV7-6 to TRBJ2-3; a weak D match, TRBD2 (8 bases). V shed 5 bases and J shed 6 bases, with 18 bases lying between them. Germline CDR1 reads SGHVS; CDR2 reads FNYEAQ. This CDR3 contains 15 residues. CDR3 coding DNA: TGTGCCAGCAGCCCGTCGGGAGGGGGCCCGGATACGCAGTATTTT. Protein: CASSPSGGGPDTQYF.

CDR3 in DNA: TGTGCCAGCATCCTTGAGGGCAGCTACGAGCAGTACTTC. Translating gives CASILEGSYEQYF. The rearrangement links TRBV7-9 to TRBJ2-7; weak D call: TRBD2 (5 bases). The CDR3 has 13 residues. V lost 7 bases and J 3 bases, leaving 13 bases between the germline ends. The germline CDR1 and CDR2 sequences are SEHNR and FQNEAQ (reference sequence).

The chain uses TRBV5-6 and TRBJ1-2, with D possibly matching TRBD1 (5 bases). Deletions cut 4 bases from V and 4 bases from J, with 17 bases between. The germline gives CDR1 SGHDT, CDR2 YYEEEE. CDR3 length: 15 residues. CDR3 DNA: TGTGCCAGCAGCCCGTATCAGGGTGCGCCCTATGGCTACACCTTC. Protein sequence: CASSPYQGAPYGYTF.

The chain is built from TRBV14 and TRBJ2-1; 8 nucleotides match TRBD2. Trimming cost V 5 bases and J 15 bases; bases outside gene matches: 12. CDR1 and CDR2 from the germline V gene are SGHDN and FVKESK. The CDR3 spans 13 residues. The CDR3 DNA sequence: TGTGCCAGCAGCGAGGGAGTTAGCGGGGTCGGGTTCTTC. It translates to CASSEGVSGVGFF.

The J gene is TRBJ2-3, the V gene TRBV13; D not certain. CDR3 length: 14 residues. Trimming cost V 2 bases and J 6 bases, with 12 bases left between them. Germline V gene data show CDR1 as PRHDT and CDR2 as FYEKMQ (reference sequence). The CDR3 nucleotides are TGTGCCAGCAGCTTACGCCCCCCCGGGGATACGCAGTATTTT. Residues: CASSLRPPGDTQYF.